Detailed here is one T cell receptor beta chain. Its antigen has not been determined. One base away there is no much larger clone; base qualities are not given. The data originate from a study of PD-1 blockade in classical Hodgkin lymphoma (dated by TCRdb to 2020 to 2021). General notes on the study: Nivolumab dosing was 3 mg/kg intravenously every 2 weeks, continuing until either disease progression or unacceptable toxicity. To define a peripheral blood immune signature of response to PD-1 blockade in classical Hodgkin lymphoma, the study combined TCR beta sequencing with CyTOF.

Explained via the paper, the time point label denotes: cycle 4 day 1 (C4D1), after about 6 weeks of nivolumab. Every trial patient had relapsed after autologous stem cell transplantation, and cohorts A, B and C differed in prior brentuximab vedotin exposure. The trial cohort comprised some 60 patients with relapsed/refractory classical Hodgkin lymphoma whose best overall responses were complete response, partial response or progressive disease. Trial patients were treated with single-agent nivolumab in the multi-cohort phase II CheckMate 205 trial. An independent review committee assessed best overall response by applying the 2007 International Working Group response criteria. Trial PBMCs were collected just before the start of nivolumab (C1D1) and during therapy at cycle 2 day 1 and cycle 4 day 1. After peripheral blood was drawn into 8 mL Vacutainer Cell Preparation Tubes, PBMCs were isolated by centrifugation and then cryopreserved.

Genomic DNA was isolated using the Qiagen DNeasy kit from unsorted PBMCs as well as from negatively selected CD4+ and CD8+ fractions. TCR beta CDR3 regions were subjected to amplification by immunoSEQ multiplex PCR with primers that anneal to V and J segments. A synthetic immune receptor repertoire was used to minimize amplification bias, and remaining bias was computationally removed after sequencing. From the authors' description of their analysis: Custom Python scripts were used to quantify repertoire diversity as the Shannon entropy index. Unsorted, CD4+ and CD8+ repertoires were examined separately, except in combined analyses, for which CD4+ and CD8+ sequences were merged in silico. A clone was considered expanded if an increase in frequency of at least 2-fold after treatment relative to C1D1 was found, and a pseudocount of 0.5 was applied to clones undetected at baseline. Clones with 0 or 1 copy at C1D1 were defined as singleton clones, while clones with 2 or more copies were defined as non-singleton clones. Clones expanded in unsorted samples were assigned a CD4+, CD8+ or unknown annotation through matching of protein sequences in sorted samples from the same patient. Diversity changes from C1D1 to C4D1 were tested in paired samples using Wilcoxon tests. This immuneACCESS table, as held by TCRdb, lists in-frame sequences with V and J called but not all clones. Of the missing ones, under half trace to an unresolved V gene in checked studies; the others have no known cause. That table gives V, J and clone size, and the DNA gave D and trimming. The sample table records about 44,000 clones; roughly 70% of these occur just once. The leading ten clones occupy approximately 3% of the sample.

The research as a whole found: By C4D1, a significant rise was seen in CD4+ TCR diversity but not in CD8+ TCR diversity (p=0.0027 vs p=0.16), and the rise was most apparent among complete responders (p=0.02). The study was limited to a single clinical trial cohort, and causes of repertoire differences, possibly disease activity or prior therapy, remained undefined. Lower diversity was seen in patients whose nivolumab began less than 1 year after ASCT, and these patients were left out of later analyses so that immune reconstitution would not confound the results. Baseline TCR diversity was reported to be lower in newly diagnosed patients than in healthy donors, and even lower in relapsed/refractory patients. Trial patients with a complete response had baseline diversity similar to that of newly diagnosed patients, while partial responders and progressors had significantly lower diversity.

This receptor was taken from a human donor with classical Hodgkin lymphoma. The source was peripheral blood mononuclear cells (PBMCs), collected before the fourth cycle of nivolumab.

The nucleotide sequence is given as TGCGCCAGCAGCTTACAGGGGGACTTCACAGATACGCAGTATTTT. This gives the protein CASSLQGDFTDTQYF. Recombination connected TRBV5-1 to TRBJ2-3, with 8 bases aligning to TRBD1. Trimmed from V: 2 bases; trimmed from J: 2 bases; junction bases lacking a gene match: 4. The germline V gene provides CDR1 SGHRS and CDR2 YFSETQ. Spanning cysteine to phenylalanine, the CDR3 consists of 15 amino acids. This entry keeps only the CDR3 DNA: 45 bases, framed from base 1.